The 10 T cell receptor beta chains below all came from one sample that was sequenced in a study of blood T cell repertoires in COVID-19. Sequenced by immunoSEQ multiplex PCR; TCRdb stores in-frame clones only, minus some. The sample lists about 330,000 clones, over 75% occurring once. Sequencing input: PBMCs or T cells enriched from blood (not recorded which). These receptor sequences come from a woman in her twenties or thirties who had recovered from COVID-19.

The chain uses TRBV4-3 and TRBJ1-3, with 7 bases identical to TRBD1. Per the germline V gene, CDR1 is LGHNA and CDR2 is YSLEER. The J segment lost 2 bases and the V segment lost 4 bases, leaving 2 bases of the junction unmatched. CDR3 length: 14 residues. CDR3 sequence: CASSPGGTGNTIYF. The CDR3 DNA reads TGCGCCAGCAGCCCAGGGGGAACTGGAAACACCATATATTTT.

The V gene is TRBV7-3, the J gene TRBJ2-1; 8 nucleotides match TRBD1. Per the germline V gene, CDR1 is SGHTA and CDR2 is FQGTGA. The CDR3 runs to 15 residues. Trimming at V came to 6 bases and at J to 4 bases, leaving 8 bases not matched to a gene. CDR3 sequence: CASRPGTGQYNEQFF. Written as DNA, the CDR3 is TGTGCCAGCAGACCCGGGACAGGTCAATACAATGAGCAGTTCTTC. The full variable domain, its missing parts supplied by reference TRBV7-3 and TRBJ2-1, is GAGVSQTPSNKVTEKGKYVELRCDPISGHTALYWYRQSLGQGPEFLIYFQGTGAADDSGLPNDRFFAVRPEGSVSTLKIQRTERGDSAVYLCASRPGTGQYNEQFFGPGTRLTVL.

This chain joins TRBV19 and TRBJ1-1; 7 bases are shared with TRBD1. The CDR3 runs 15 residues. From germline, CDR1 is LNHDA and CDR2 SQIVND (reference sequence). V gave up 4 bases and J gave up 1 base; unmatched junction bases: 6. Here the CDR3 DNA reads TGTGCCAGTAGTAAGGACAGGTTCACGAACACTGAAGCTTTCTTT. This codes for CASSKDRFTNTEAFF.

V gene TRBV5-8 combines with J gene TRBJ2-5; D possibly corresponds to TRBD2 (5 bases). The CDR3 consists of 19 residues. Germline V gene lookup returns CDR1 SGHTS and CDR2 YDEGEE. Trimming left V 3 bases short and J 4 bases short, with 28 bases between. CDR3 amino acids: CASSSVAGPLSGRGETQYF. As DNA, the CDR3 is TGTGCCAGCAGCTCCGTCGCGGGCCCCCTATCGGGTCGTGGAGAGACCCAGTACTTC.

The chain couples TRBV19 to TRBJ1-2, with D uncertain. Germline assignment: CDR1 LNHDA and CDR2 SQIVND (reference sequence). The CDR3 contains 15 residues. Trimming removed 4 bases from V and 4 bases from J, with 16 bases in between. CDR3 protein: CASSNEDPGGYGYTF. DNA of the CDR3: TGTGCCAGTAGTAACGAGGACCCGGGAGGCTATGGCTACACCTTC.

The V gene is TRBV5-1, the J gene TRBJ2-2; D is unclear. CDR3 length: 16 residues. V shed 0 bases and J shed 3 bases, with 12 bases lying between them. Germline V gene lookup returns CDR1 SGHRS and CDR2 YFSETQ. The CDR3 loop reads CASSLVQVLYTGELFF. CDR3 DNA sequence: TGCGCCAGCAGCTTGGTTCAGGTCCTCTACACCGGGGAGCTGTTTTTT.

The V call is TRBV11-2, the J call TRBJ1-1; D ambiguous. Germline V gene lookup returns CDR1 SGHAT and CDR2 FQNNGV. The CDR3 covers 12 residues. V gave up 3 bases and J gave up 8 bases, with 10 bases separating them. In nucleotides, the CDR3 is TGTGCCAGCAGCTTTCACAAGTTAGAAGCTTTCTTT. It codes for CASSFHKLEAFF.

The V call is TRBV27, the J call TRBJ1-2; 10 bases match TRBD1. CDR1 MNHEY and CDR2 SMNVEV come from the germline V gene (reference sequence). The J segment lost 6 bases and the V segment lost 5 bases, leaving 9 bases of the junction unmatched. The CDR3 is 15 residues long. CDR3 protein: CASSDPGQGLDGYTF. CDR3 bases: TGTGCCAGCAGTGATCCGGGACAGGGGTTAGATGGCTACACCTTC.

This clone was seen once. As DNA, the CDR3 is TGTGCCAGCAGGTGGGGGACTAGCCTGAACACCGGGGAGCTGTTTTTT. Its translation: CASRWGTSLNTGELFF. This chain uses TRBV13 with TRBJ2-2; 9 positions match TRBD2. V shed 6 bases and J 1 base; nucleotides not matched to a gene: 6. Germline assignment: CDR1 PRHDT and CDR2 FYEKMQ (reference sequence). The CDR3 sequence is 16 residues long.

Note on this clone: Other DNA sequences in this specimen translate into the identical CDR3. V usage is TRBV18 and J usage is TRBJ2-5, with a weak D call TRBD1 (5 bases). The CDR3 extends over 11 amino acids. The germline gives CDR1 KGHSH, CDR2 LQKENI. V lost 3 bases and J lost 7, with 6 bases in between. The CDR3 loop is CASSPQGTQYF. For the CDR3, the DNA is TGTGCCAGCTCACCCCAGGGGACCCAGTACTTC.